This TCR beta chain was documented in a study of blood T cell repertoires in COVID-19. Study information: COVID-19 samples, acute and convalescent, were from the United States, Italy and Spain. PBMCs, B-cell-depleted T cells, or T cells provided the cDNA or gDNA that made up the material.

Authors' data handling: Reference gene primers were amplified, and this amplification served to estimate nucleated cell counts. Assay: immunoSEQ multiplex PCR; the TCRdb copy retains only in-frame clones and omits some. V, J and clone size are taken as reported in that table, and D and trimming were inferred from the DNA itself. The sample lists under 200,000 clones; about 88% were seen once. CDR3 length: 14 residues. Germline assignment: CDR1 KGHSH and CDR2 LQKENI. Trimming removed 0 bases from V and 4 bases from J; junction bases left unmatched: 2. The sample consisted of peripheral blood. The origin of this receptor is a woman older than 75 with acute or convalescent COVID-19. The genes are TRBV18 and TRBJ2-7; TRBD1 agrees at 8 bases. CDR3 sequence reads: CASSPPTGEYEQYF. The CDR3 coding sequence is TGTGCCAGCTCACCACCGACAGGGGAGTACGAGCAGTACTTC.